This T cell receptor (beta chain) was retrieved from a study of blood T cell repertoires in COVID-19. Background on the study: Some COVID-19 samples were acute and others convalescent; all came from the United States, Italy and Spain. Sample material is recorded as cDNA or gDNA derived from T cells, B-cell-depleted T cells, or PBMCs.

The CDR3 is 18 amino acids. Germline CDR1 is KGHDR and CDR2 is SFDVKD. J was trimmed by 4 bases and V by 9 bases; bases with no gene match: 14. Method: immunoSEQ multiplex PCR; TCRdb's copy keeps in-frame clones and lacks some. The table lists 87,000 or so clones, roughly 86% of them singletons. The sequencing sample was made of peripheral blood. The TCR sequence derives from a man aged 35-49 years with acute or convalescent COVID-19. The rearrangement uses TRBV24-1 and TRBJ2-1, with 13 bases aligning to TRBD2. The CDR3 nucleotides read TGTGCCACCTCCTCCGGGACTAGCGGGACTGGGTGGTACAATGAGCAGTTCTTC. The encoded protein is CATSSGTSGTGWYNEQFF.